This T cell receptor (beta chain) derives from a study of breast tumors, draining lymph nodes, adjacent tissues. On this clonotype: Its antigen is unknown.

Germline V gene lookup returns CDR1 MNHEY and CDR2 SMNVEV (reference sequence). The CDR3 contains 17 residues. Study observations and caveats: Tumors had less TCR diversity than lymph nodes, more than nontumor tissue. Findings are consistent with lymph node origin and intratumoral expansion of most tumor T cells.

One entry per CDR3 protein results from TCRdb running MiXCR on the multiplex PCR reads. The sample yields approximately 170,000 distinct CDR3 sequences, 25% to 40% seen once. Samples came from axillary lymph nodes draining the breast cancer. Sequencing was carried out using axillary lymph node tissue. The V gene is TRBV27, the J gene TRBJ2-2, with 9 bases fitting TRBD1. The sequence came from a female donor with breast cancer. Some clones in this sample may be carry-over from other donors' samples. The CDR3 here is CDLTQTTGGKNTGELFF. In DNA, the CDR3 is TGTGACCTGACTCAGACGACAGGGGGTAAGAACACCGGGGAGCTGTTTTTT.